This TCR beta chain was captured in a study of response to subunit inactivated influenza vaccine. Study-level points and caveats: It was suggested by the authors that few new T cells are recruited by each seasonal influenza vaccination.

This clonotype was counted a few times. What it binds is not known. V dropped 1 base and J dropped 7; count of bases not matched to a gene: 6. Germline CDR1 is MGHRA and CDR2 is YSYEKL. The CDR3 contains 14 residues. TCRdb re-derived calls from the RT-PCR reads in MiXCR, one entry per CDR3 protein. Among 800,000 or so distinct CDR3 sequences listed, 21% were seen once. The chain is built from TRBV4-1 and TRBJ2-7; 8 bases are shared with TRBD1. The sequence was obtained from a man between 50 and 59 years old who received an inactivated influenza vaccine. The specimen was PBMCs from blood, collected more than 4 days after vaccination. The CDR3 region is CASSQGQGAWEQYF. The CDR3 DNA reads TGCGCCAGCAGCCAAGGTCAGGGGGCTTGGGAGCAGTACTTC.